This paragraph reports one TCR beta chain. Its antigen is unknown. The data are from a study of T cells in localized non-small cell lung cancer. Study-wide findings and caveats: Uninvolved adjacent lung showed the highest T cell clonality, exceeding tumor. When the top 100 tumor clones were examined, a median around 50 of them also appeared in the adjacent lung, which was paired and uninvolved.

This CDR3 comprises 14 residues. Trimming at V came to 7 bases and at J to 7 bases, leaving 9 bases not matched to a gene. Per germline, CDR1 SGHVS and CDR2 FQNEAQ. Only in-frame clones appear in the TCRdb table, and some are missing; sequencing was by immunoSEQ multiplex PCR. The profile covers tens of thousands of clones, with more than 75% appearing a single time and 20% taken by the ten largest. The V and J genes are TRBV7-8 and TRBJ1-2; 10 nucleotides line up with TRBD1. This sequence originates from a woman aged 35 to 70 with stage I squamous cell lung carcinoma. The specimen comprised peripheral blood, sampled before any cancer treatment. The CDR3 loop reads CASTSDRGDSGYTF. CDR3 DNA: TGTGCCAGCACCTCGGACAGGGGGGATTCTGGCTACACCTTC. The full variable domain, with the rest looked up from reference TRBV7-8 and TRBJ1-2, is GAGVSQSPRYKVAKRGQDVALRCDPISGHVSLFWYQQALGQGPEFLTYFQNEAQLDKSGLPSDRFFAERPEGSVSTLKIQRTQQEDSAVYLCASTSDRGDSGYTFGSGTRLTVV.